This T cell receptor (beta chain) was retrieved from a study of cytomegalovirus exposure and HLA in healthy donors. General study results and limits: Among the most significant clusters, several appeared linked to common viral pathogens in a later analysis. Later analysis reportedly placed an Asian-associated ancestry cluster below the roughly 690-donor mean in N-insertions. The study dropped some indistinguishable V segments, TRBV6-2 and TRBV6-3 among them.

The PCR was carried out with 60 Vbeta primers and 13 Jbeta primers. The table came from immunoSEQ multiplex PCR; TCRdb's copy has only in-frame clones and leaves some out. The sample's table shows tens of thousands of clones. V was pared by 1 base and J by 2 bases, with 14 bases between. Per the germline V gene, CDR1 is LNHNV and CDR2 is YYDKDF (reference sequence). The length of the CDR3 is 16 residues. As to this clone: Its antigen is currently unknown.

The receptor comes from a woman between 50 and 59 years old in good health and CMV-seropositive. The rearrangement links TRBV15 to TRBJ1-1, with D possibly matching TRBD1 (5 bases). Sequencing was done on a sample of PBMCs. This chain's CDR3 is CATSRGTVGLNTEAFF. CDR3 nucleotide sequence: TGTGCCACCAGCAGAGGGACCGTGGGGCTCAACACTGAAGCTTTCTTT. The full variable domain, completed using reference TRBV15 and TRBJ1-1, is DAMVIQNPRYQVTQFGKPVTLSCSQTLNHNVMYWYQQKSSQAPKLLFHYYDKDFNNEADTPDNFQSRRPNTSFCFLDIRSPGLGDTAMYLCATSRGTVGLNTEAFFGQGTRLTVV.